This T cell receptor (beta chain) came from a study of shared clonotypes between healthy human individuals. V lost 10 bases and J lost 0, with 13 bases in between. The CDR3 sequence is 13 residues long. The germline gives CDR1 SEHNR, CDR2 FQNEAQ (reference sequence). Here immunoSEQ multiplex PCR was the method, and the copy in TCRdb shows in-frame clones only, minus some. Among hundreds of thousands of clones listed, approximately 96% were seen once. Positively selected for CCR7, the CD45RO-negative cells used as naive CD8 cells excluded terminally differentiated effector memory CD45RA+ cells. Sequencing was done on a sample of naive CD8+ T cells sorted from blood. The clonotype originates from a woman aged 25 to 39 in good health. V gene TRBV7-9 combines with J gene TRBJ2-7, with D maybe TRBD1 (6 bases). In nucleotides, the CDR3 is TGTGCCATCCAAGGACAGCGCTCCTACGAGCAGTACTTC. Translating it yields CAIQGQRSYEQYF.